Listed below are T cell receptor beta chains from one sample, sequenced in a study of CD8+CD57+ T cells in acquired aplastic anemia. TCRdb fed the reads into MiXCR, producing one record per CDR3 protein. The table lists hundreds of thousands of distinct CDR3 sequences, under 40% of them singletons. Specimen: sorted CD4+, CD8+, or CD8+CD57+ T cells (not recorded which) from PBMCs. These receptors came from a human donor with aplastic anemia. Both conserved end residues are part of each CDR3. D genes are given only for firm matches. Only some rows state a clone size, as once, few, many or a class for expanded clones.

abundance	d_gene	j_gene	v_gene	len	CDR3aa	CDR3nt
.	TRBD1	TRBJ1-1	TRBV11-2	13	CASQTGVFFEAFF	TGTGCCAGCCAGACAGGGGTGTTTTTTGAAGCTTTCTTT
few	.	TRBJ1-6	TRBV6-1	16	CASTASGRPGYSPLHF	TGTGCCAGCACCGCCTCCGGAAGGCCGGGATATTCACCCCTCCACTTT
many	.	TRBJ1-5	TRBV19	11	CASQGGQPQHF	TGTGCCAGCCAGGGAGGCCAGCCCCAGCATTTT
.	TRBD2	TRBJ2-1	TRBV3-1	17	CASSLDLLAGGDNEQFF	TGTGCCAGCAGCCTTGACTTACTAGCGGGGGGAGACAATGAGCAGTTCTTC
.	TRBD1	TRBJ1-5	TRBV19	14	CASCQGTGSQPQHF	TGTGCCAGTTGTCAGGGGACAGGGAGTCAGCCCCAGCATTTT
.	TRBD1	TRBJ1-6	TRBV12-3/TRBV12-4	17	CASSYLGTASLNSPLHF	TGTGCCAGCAGTTACCTCGGGACAGCTAGTTTAAATTCACCCCTCCACTTT
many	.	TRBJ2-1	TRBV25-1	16	CASRTTSAGSYNEQFF	TGTGCCAGCAGAACGACGAGCGCGGGCTCCTACAATGAGCAGTTCTTC
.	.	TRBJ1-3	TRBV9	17	CASSVDGRLAGGNTIYF	TGTGCCAGCAGCGTAGATGGAAGACTCGCCGGTGGAAACACCATATATTTT
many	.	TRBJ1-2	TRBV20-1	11	CSASGKSGYTF	TGCAGTGCTAGCGGGAAGAGTGGCTACACCTTC
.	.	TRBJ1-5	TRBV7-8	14	CASSLVESNQPQHF	TGTGCCAGCAGCTTAGTAGAGTCGAATCAGCCCCAGCATTTT
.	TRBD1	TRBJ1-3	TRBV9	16	CASSPDRGVIGNTIYF	TGTGCCAGCAGCCCGGACAGGGGGGTGATAGGGAACACCATATATTTT
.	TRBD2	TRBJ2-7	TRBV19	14	CASSSLGGGYEQYF	TGTGCCAGTAGTTCGCTTGGGGGGGGCTACGAGCAGTACTTC
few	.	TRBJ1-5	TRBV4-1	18	CASSSQERAGIGNQPQHF	TGCGCCAGCAGCTCACAAGAGCGGGCAGGGATCGGCAATCAGCCCCAGCATTTT
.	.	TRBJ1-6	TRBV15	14	CATSRVGGYSPLHF	TGTGCCACCAGCAGAGTTGGGGGATATTCACCCCTCCACTTT
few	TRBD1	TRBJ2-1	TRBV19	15	CASSTGQGEHNEQFF	TGTGCCAGTAGTACGGGACAGGGCGAACACAATGAGCAGTTCTTC
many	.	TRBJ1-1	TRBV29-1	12	CSADLGRTEAFF	TGCAGCGCCGATCTGGGTCGCACTGAAGCTTTCTTT
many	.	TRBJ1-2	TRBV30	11	CAWSVGHGYTF	TGTGCCTGGAGCGTAGGCCATGGCTACACCTTC
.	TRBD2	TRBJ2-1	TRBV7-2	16	CASSLSGGAGYNEQFF	TGTGCCAGCAGCTTAAGCGGGGGGGCCGGCTACAATGAGCAGTTCTTC
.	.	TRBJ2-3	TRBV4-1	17	CASSQAGRGGGTDTQYF	TGCGCCAGCAGCCAAGCAGGTAGAGGCGGGGGCACAGATACGCAGTATTTT
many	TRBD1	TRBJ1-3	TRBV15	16	CATSRASGTGGNTIYF	TGTGCCACCAGCAGAGCTTCCGGGACAGGGGGAAACACCATATATTTT
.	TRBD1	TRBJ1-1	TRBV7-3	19	CASSLSFGTGGFLNTEAFF	TGTGCCAGCAGCTTAAGTTTCGGGACAGGGGGCTTTCTGAACACTGAAGCTTTCTTT
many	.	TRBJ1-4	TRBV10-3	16	CAIRGGETSTNEKLFF	TGTGCCATCAGAGGAGGGGAGACCTCAACTAATGAAAAACTGTTTTTT
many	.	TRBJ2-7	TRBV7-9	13	CASSFFNSYEQYF	TGTGCCAGCAGCTTTTTCAACTCCTACGAGCAGTACTTC
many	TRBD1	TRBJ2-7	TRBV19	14	CASSIRDRSYEQYF	TGTGCCAGTAGTATTAGGGACAGGTCCTACGAGCAGTACTTC
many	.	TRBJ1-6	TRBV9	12	CASSAYNSPLHF	TGTGCCAGCAGCGCCTATAATTCACCCCTCCACTTT
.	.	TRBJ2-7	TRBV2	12	CASSTVSYEQYF	TGTGCCAGCAGTACAGTCTCCTACGAGCAGTACTTC
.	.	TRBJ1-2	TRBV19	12	CAGRKGNYGYTF	TGTGCCGGTAGAAAGGGGAACTATGGCTACACCTTC
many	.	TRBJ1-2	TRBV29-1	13	CSDGHTGNYGYTF	TGCAGCGACGGCCATACGGGTAACTATGGCTACACCTTC
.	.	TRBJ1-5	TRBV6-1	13	CASSGGPSQPRHF	TGTGCCAGCAGTGGGGGGCCTAGTCAGCCCCGGCATTTT
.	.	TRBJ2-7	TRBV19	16	CASSIRDSQPTYEQYF	TGTGCCAGTAGTATTCGGGACTCACAGCCGACCTACGAGCAGTACTTC
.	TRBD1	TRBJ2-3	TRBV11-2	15	CASRAGQGDAGTQYF	TGTGCCAGCAGAGCCGGACAGGGAGATGCGGGTACGCAGTATTTT
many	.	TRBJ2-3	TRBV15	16	CATSPLRPKATDTQYF	TGTGCCACCAGCCCCCTCCGCCCGAAAGCCACAGATACGCAGTATTTT
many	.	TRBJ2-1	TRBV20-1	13	CSAPGQAYNEQFF	TGCAGTGCTCCGGGACAAGCGTACAATGAGCAGTTCTTC
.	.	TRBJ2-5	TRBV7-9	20	CASSLNRASTKGTVQETQYF	TGTGCCAGCAGCTTAAATAGGGCGTCAACGAAAGGGACGGTCCAAGAGACCCAGTACTTC
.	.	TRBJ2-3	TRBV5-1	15	CASRFIADGTDTQYF	TGCGCCAGCAGATTCATAGCCGACGGCACAGATACGCAGTATTTT
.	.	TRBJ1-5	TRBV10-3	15	CAISEQGSSNQPQHF	TGTGCCATCAGCGAACAGGGTTCGAGCAATCAGCCCCAGCATTTT
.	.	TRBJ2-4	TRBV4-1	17	CASSQPSRTGVGAIQYF	TGCGCCAGCAGCCAACCATCTCGGACTGGCGTGGGGGCCATTCAGTACTTC
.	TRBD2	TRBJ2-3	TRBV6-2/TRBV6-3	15	CASRIIAGGTDTQYF	TGTGCCAGCAGGATTATAGCGGGGGGCACAGATACGCAGTATTTT
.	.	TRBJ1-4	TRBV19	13	CASRGREHEKLFF	TGTGCCAGTAGGGGCAGGGAGCATGAAAAACTGTTTTTT
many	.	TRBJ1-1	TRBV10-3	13	CAIQAGADTEAFF	TGTGCCATCCAAGCAGGGGCCGACACTGAAGCTTTCTTT
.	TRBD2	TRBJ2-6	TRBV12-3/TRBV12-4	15	CASRQSGREANVLTF	TGTGCCAGCAGACAAAGCGGGAGAGAGGCCAACGTCCTGACTTTC
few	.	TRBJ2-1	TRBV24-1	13	CATSDLSGNEQFF	TGTGCCACCAGTGATTTGTCAGGGAATGAGCAGTTCTTC
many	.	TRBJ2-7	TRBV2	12	CASSDGGEEQYF	TGTGCCAGCAGTGACGGGGGTGAGGAGCAGTACTTC
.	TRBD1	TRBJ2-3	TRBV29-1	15	CSVGRTGTGPWTQYF	TGCAGCGTGGGACGGACCGGGACAGGACCATGGACGCAGTATTTT
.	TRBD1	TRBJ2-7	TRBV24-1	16	CATSAATGTGSYEQYF	TGTGCCACCAGTGCCGCGACCGGGACAGGTTCCTACGAGCAGTACTTC